The entry below gives a single T cell receptor beta chain sequence along with its context. From germline, CDR1 is SGHVS and CDR2 FQNEAQ. The CDR3 length is 15 residues. The trim removed 5 bases at V and 12 bases at J, leaving 13 bases unmatched. Via MiXCR, TCRdb re-called the RT-PCR reads, giving one row per CDR3 protein. The table records 550,000 to 750,000 distinct CDR3 sequences, around 14% of them present only once. The genes are TRBV7-8 and TRBJ1-4, with 9 positions matching TRBD1. The receptor comes from a female donor in good health, serving as a healthy control. The sample was memory CD4+ T cells from blood. The CDR3 nucleotides are TGTGCCAGCAGCGCTTCCGGGACAGGGACTCTGGAACTGTTTTTT. This gives the protein CASSASGTGTLELFF. The full variable domain, its missing parts supplied by reference TRBV7-8 and TRBJ1-4, is GAGVSQSPRYKVAKRGQDVALRCDPISGHVSLFWYQQALGQGPEFLTYFQNEAQLDKSGLPSDRFFAERPEGSVSTLKIQRTQQEDSAVYLCASSASGTGTLELFFGSGTQLSVL.